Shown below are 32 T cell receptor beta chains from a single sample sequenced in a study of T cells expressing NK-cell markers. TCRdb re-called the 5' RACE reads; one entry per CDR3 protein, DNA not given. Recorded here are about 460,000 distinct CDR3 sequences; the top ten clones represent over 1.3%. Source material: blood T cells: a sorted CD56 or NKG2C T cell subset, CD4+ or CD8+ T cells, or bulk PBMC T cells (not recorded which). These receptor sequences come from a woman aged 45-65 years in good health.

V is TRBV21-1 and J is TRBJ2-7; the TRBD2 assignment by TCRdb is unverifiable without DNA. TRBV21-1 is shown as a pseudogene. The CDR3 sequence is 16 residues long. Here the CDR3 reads CASSKESGIDMYEQYF.

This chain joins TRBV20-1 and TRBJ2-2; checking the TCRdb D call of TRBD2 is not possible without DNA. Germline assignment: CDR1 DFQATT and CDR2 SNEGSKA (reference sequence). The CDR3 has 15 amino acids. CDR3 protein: CSARDGGRMTGELFF.

This CDR3 reads CASSPTSGQTYEQYF. The chain uses TRBV14 and TRBJ2-7; the D call of TRBD2 rests on TCRdb alone, since no DNA is present to check it. Germline CDR1 reads SGHDN; CDR2 reads FVKESK. The CDR3 runs to 15 residues. Supplemented by reference TRBV14 and TRBJ2-7, the full variable domain reads EAGVTQFPSHSVIEKGQTVTLRCDPISGHDNLYWYRRVMGKEIKFLLHFVKESKQDESGMPNNRFLAERTGGTYSTLKVQPAELEDSGVYFCASSPTSGQTYEQYFGPGTRLTVT.

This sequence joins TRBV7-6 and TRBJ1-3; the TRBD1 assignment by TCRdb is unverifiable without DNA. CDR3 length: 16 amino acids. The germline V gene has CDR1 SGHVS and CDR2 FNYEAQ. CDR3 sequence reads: CASSGVPTGTGNTIYF.

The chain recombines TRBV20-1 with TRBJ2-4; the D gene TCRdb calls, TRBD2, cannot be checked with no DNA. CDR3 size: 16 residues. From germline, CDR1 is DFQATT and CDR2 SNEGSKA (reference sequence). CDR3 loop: CSASTASGRLWDIQYF.

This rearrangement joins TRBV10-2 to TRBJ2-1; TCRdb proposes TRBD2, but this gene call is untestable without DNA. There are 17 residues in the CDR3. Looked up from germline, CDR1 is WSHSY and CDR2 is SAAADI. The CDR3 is CASKTLIAVGSYNEQFF.

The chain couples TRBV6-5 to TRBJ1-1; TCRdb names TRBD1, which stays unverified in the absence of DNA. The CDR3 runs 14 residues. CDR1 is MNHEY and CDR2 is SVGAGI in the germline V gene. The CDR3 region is CASRPGPGRVEAFF.

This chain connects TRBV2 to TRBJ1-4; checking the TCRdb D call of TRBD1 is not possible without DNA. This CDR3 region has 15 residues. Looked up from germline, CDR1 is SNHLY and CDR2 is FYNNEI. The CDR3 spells CASSRTGTVDEKLFF.

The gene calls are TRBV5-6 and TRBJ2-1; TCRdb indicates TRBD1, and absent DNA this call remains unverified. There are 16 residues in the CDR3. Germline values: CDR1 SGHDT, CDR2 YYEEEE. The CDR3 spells CASSARWVQGRNEQFF.

CDR3 amino acids: CAISESDGTGELFF. The chain couples TRBV10-3 to TRBJ2-2. This CDR3 spans 14 amino acids. Germline V gene data show CDR1 as ENHRY and CDR2 as SYGVKD.

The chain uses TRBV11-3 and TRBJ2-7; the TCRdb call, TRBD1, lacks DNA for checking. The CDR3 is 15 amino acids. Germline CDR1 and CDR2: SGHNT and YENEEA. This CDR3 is CASSFAGTGVYEQYF.

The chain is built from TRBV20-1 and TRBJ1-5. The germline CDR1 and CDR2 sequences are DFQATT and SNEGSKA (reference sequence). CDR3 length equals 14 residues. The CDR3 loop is CSAREGRSNQPQHF.

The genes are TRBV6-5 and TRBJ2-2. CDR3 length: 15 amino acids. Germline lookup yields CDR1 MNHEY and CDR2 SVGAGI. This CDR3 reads CASSPRMGNTGELFF.

CDR3 protein: CAISPRGTEAFF. The chain carries TRBV10-3 and TRBJ1-1. This CDR3 comprises 12 residues. CDR1 and CDR2 (germline): ENHRY, SYGVKD.

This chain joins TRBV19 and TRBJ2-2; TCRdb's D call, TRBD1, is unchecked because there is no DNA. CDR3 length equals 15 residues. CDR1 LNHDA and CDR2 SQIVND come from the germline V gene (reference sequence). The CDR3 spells CASSPGNVNTGELFF.

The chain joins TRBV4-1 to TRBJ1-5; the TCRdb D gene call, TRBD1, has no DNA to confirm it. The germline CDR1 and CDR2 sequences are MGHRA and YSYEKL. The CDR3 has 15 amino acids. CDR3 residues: CASSQEEGRDQPQHF.

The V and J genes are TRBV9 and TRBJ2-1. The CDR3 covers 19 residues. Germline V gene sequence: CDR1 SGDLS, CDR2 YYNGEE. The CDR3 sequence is CASSVSTLGTGRTYNEQFF. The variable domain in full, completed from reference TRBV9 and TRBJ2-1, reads DSGVTQTPKHLITATGQRVTLRCSPRSGDLSVYWYQQSLDQGLQFLIQYYNGEERAKGNILERFSAQQFPDLHSELNLSSLELGDSALYFCASSVSTLGTGRTYNEQFFGPGTRLTVL.

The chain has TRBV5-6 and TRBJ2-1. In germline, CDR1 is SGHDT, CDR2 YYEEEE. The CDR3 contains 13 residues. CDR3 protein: CASSLSIGNEQFF.

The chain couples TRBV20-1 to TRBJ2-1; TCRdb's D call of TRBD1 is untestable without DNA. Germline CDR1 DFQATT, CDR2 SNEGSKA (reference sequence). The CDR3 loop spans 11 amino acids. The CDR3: CSAPGHDEQFF.

CDR3 amino acids: CASKLEGHINEQFF. This chain uses TRBV2 with TRBJ2-1. In germline, CDR1 is SNHLY, CDR2 FYNNEI. The CDR3 is 14 amino acids.

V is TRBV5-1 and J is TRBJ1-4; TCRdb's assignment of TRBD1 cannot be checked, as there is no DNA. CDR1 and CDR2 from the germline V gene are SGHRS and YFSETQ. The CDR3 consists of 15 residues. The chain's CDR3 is CASSSQGMGNEKLFF.

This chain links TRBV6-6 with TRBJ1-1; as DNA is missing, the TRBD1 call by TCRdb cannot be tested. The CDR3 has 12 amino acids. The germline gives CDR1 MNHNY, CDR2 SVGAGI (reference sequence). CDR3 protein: CASNRVQGEAFF.

The CDR3 sequence is CASSPQGFNSPLHF. V gene TRBV18 combines with J gene TRBJ1-6. CDR3 size: 14 residues. The V gene's germline CDR1 is KGHSH and CDR2 LQKENI.

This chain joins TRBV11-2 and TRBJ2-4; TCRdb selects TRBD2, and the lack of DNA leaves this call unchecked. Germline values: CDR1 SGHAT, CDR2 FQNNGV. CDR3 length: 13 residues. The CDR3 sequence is CASSPGTTNIQYF.

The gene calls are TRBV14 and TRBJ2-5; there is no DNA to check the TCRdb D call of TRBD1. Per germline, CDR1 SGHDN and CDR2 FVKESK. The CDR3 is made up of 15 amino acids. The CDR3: CASSLPGQLRETQYF.

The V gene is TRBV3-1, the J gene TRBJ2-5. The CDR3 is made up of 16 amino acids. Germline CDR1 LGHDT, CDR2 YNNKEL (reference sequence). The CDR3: CASSQDVGLQQETQYF.

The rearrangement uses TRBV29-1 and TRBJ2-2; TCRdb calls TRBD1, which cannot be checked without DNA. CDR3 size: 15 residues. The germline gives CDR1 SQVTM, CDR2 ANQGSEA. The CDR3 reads CSVGASGLGTGELFF.

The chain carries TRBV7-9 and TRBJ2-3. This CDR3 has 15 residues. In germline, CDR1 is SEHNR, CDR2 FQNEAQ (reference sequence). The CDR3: CASSLAWTSTDTQYF.

The CDR3 loop reads CATSDPTGGNTEAFF. The chain employs TRBV24-1 and TRBJ1-1; TCRdb outputs TRBD1, but without DNA this stays unchecked. There are 15 residues in the CDR3. Germline lookup yields CDR1 KGHDR and CDR2 SFDVKD.

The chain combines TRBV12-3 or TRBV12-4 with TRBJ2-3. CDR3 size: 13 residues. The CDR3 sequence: CASSLRGPDTQYF.

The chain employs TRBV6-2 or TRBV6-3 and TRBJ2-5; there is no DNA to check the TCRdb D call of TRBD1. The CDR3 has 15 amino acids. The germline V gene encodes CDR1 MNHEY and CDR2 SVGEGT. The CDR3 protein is CASSRGQLLQETQYF.

The CDR3 sequence is CASSTGLGLSSSYNEQFF. This chain connects TRBV19 to TRBJ2-1; as DNA is missing, the TRBD1 call by TCRdb cannot be tested. Germline loops: CDR1 LNHDA, CDR2 SQIVND (reference sequence). The CDR3 consists of 18 residues.